Below are 5 T cell receptor beta chains sequenced from a single sample in a study of beta chain features in type 1 diabetes. Findings and caveats of the study: Moderate but significant shortening of TCRB CDR3s was recorded in all four CD4+ subsets from Type 1 diabetes patients.

Their target antigens are unknown. All of the isolated RNA was reverse transcribed, so expressed TCRB transcripts were sequenced. Sequencing used immunoSEQ multiplex PCR; TCRdb keeps in-frame clones, though not all of them. Counted here are roughly 150,000 clones, roughly 8% occurring once; the ten biggest clones make up about 0.9%. Sequencing input: central memory CD4+ T cells from blood. Receptors were obtained from a woman aged 35 to 49 with type 1 diabetes.

The rearrangement uses TRBV18 and TRBJ2-7; tentative D call: TRBD1 (6 bases). This CDR3 comprises 13 residues. The V end lost 5 bases, the J end lost 1 base, and 9 bases lay between the germline ends. Looked up from germline, CDR1 is KGHSH and CDR2 is LQKENI. The CDR3 DNA reads as TGTGCCAGCTCAGGACAGCCGTCCTACGAGCAGTACTTC. It yields the protein CASSGQPSYEQYF.

This clone showed up just a few times. In the same sample, other DNA sequences code for this CDR3. This rearrangement joins TRBV7-2 to TRBJ2-3; D perhaps matches TRBD1 (5 bases). The V gene lost 8 bases and the J gene lost 2 bases, with 11 bases spanning the gap. In germline, CDR1 is SGHTA, CDR2 FQGNSA. CDR3 length: 13 residues. The CDR3 region is CASRRGPTDTQYF. The CDR3 DNA is TGTGCCAGCCGTAGGGGTCCCACAGATACGCAGTATTTT. The complete variable domain, with remaining parts taken from reference TRBV7-2 and TRBJ2-3, reads GAGVSQSPSNKVTEKGKDVELRCDPISGHTALYWYRQSLGQGLEFLIYFQGNSAPDKSGLPSDRFSAERTGGSVSTLTIQRTQQEDSAVYLCASRRGPTDTQYFGPGTRLTVL.

The rearrangement links TRBV6-5 to TRBJ2-1; possible D gene TRBD1, 6 bases. This CDR3 is built from 14 residues. V gave up 5 bases and J gave up 4 bases, with 12 bases separating them. Looked up from germline, CDR1 is MNHEY and CDR2 is SVGAGI. CDR3 sequence reads: CASSRTQGYNEQFF. In DNA form, the CDR3 reads TGTGCCAGCAGTCGAACACAGGGTTACAATGAGCAGTTCTTC.

The chain combines TRBV28 with TRBJ1-2; D gene ambiguous. Germline V gives CDR1 MDHEN, CDR2 SYDVKM. Trimming removed 3 bases at V and 4 bases at J, with 9 bases between. This CDR3 region has 13 residues. The CDR3 loop is CASSLGSLYGYTF. The CDR3 bases are TGTGCCAGCAGTTTGGGCAGCCTCTATGGCTACACCTTC.

In this sample, this clone turned up a few times. This chain connects TRBV10-3 to TRBJ2-1, with TRBD2 matching over 9 bases. The V and J ends lost 6 bases and 1 base, in that order; junction bases with no gene match: 10. This CDR3 is 17 amino acids long. Looked up from germline, CDR1 is ENHRY and CDR2 is SYGVKD. This CDR3 reads CAIRPGLAGSSYNEQFF. DNA for the CDR3: TGTGCCATCAGGCCCGGGCTAGCGGGGTCTTCCTACAATGAGCAGTTCTTC.